The source of this T cell receptor beta chain is a study of T cell changes during pregnancy in multiple sclerosis (dated by TCRdb to the late 2010s). At the level of the whole study: The study looked at changes in the T cell repertoire across pregnancy in women with multiple sclerosis.

The library was obtained by the immunoSEQ multiplex PCR assay. What TCRdb holds here is the immuneACCESS table cut down to in-frame rearrangements. Part of the clones is not present; checked against another copy, under half of the missing clones reflect an unresolved V gene, and the others are unexplained. This sample has about 39,000 clones in its table, and about 94% of those were observed once. The ten largest account for 0.35% of the sample. In regard to this clone: The target of this receptor is not known. Within one base of it there is no much larger clone, and no base qualities were kept.

V is cut back by 2 bases and J by 4 bases, with 7 bases in the junction unmatched. Including cysteine and phenylalanine, the CDR3 has 15 amino acids. Only the CDR3 DNA stays, 45 bases, in frame from base 1. The germline V gene supplies CDR1 MNHEY and CDR2 SVGAGI. The specimen was CD4+ T cells from peripheral blood mononuclear cells, collected after pregnancy. The receptor chain draws on TRBV6-5 and TRBJ1-2, with 7 junctional bases fitting TRBD1. The TCR comes from a female donor with multiple sclerosis, enrolled in a pregnancy study. The CDR3 loop reads CASSYTPTGTYGYTF. In nucleotides, the sequence is TGTGCCAGCAGTTACACCCCGACAGGGACCTATGGCTACACCTTC.